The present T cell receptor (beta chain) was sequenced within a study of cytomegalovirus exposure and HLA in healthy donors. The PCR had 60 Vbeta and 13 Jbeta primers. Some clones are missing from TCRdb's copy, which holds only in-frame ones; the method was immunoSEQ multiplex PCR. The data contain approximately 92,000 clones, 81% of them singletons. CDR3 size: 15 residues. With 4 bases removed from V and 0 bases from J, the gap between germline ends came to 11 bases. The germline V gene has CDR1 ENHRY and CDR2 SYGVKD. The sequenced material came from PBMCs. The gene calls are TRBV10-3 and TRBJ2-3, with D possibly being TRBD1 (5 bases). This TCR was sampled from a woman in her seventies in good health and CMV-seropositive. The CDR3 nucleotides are TGTGCCATCAGTGGGGCAGGGCCTAGCACAGATACGCAGTATTTT. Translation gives CAISGAGPSTDTQYF.